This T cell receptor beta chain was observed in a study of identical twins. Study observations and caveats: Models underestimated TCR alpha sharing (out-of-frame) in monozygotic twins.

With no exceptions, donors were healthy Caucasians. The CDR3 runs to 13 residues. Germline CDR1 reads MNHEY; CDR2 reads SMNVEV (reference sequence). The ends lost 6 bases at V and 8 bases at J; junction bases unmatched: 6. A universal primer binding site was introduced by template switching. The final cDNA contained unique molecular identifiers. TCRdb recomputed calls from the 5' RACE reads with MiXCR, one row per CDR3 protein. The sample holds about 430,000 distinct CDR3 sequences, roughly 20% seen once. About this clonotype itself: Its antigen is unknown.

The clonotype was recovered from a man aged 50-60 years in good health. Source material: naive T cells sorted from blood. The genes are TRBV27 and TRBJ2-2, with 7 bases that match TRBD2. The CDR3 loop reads CASRGGSLGELFF. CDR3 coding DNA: TGTGCCAGCAGGGGAGGGAGTCTGGGGGAGCTGTTTTTT.